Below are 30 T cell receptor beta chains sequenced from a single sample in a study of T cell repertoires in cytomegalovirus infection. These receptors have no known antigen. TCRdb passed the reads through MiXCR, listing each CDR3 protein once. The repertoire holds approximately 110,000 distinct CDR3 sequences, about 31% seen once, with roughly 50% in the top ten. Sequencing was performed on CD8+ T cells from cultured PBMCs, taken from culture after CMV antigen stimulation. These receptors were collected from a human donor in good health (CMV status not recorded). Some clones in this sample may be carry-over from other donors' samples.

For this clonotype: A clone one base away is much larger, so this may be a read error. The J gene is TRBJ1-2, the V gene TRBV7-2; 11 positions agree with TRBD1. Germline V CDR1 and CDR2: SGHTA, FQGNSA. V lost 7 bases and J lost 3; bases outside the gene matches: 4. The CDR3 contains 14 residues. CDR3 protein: CASNWGQGDYGYTF. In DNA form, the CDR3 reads TGTGCCAGCAACTGGGGACAGGGGGACTATGGCTACACCTTC.

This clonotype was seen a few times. In DNA, the CDR3 is TGTGCCAGCAGCTTAGGAGGTCAAAGTAATGAAAAACTGTTTTTT. Translation gives CASSLGGQSNEKLFF. This chain connects TRBV7-6 to TRBJ1-4, with no clear D. Germline V gene lookup returns CDR1 SGHVS and CDR2 FNYEAQ. Trimming removed 1 base at V and 4 bases at J, with 10 bases between. CDR3 length: 15 residues.

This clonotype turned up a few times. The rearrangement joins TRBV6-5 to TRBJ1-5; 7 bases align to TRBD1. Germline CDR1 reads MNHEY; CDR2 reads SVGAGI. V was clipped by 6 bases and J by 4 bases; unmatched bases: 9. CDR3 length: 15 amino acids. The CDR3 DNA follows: TGTGCCAGCAGCGCTAGGGGGCCGCGGAATCAGCCCCAGCATTTT. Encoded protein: CASSARGPRNQPQHF.

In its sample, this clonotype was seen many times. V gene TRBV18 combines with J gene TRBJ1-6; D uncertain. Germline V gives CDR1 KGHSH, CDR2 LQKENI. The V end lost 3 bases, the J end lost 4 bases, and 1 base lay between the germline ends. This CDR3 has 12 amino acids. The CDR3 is CASSPYNSPLHF. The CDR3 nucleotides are TGTGCCAGCTCACCGTATAATTCACCCCTCCACTTT.

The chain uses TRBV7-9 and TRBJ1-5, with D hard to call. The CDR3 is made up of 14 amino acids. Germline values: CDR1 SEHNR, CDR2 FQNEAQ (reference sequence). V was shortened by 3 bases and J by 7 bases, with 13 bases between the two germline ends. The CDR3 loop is CASSLGNSGQPQHF. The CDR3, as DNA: TGTGCCAGCAGCTTGGGGAATTCGGGGCAGCCCCAGCATTTT.

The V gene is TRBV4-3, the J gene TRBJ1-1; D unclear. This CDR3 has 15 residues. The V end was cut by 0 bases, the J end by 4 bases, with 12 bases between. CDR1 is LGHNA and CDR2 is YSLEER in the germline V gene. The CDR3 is CASSQDMSTLTEAFF. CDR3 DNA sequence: TGCGCCAGCAGCCAAGATATGTCAACCCTCACTGAAGCTTTCTTT.

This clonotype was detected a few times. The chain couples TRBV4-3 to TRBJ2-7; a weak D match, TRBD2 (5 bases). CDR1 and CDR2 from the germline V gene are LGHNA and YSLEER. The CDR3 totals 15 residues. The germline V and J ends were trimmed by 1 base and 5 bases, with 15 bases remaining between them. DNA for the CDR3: TGCGCCAGCAGCCAAGGACCCGGGGAACCAGACGAGCAGTACTTC. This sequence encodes CASSQGPGEPDEQYF.

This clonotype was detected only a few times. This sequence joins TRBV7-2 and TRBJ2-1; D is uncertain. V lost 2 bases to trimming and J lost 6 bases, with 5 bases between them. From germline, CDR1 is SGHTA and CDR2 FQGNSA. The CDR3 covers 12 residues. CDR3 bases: TGTGCCAGCAGCTTATCCCGCAATGAGCAGTTCTTC. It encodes CASSLSRNEQFF.

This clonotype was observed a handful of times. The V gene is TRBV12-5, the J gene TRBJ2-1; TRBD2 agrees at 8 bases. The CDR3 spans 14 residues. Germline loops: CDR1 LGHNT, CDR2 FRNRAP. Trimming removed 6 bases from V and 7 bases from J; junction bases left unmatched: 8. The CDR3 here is CASGLTGGLNEQFF. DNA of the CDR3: TGTGCTAGTGGCCTGACGGGGGGGCTGAATGAGCAGTTCTTC.

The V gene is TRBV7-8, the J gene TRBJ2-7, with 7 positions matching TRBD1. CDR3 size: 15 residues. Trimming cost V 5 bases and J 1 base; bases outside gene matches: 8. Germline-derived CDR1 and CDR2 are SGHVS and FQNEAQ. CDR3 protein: CASSETGIQSYEQYF. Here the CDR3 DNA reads TGTGCCAGCAGCGAGACAGGGATCCAATCCTACGAGCAGTACTTC. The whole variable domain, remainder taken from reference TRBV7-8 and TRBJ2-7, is GAGVSQSPRYKVAKRGQDVALRCDPISGHVSLFWYQQALGQGPEFLTYFQNEAQLDKSGLPSDRFFAERPEGSVSTLKIQRTQQEDSAVYLCASSETGIQSYEQYFGPGTRLTVT.

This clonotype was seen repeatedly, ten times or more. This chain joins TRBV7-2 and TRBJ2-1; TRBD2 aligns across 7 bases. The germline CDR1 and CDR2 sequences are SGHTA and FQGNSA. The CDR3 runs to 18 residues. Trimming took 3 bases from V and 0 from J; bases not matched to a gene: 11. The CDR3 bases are TGTGCCAGCAGCTTTAGCGGGCCGGGGTTCCACTCCTACAATGAGCAGTTCTTC. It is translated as CASSFSGPGFHSYNEQFF. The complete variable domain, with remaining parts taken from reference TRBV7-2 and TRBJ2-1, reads GAGVSQSPSNKVTEKGKDVELRCDPISGHTALYWYRQSLGQGLEFLIYFQGNSAPDKSGLPSDRFSAERTGGSVSTLTIQRTQQEDSAVYLCASSFSGPGFHSYNEQFFGPGTRLTVL.

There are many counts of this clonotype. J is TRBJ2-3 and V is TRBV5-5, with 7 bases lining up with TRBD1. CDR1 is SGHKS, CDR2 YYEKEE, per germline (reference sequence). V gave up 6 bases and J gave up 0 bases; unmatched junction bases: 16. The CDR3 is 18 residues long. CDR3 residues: CASTASAHRGPSTDTQYF. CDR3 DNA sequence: TGTGCCAGCACCGCTTCGGCACACAGGGGACCTAGCACAGATACGCAGTATTTT.

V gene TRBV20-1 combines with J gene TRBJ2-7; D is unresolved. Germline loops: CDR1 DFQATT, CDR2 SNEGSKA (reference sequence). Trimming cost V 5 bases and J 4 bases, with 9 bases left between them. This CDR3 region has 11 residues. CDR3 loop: CSARGRYEQYF. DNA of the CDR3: TGCAGTGCTCGCGGCCGATACGAGCAGTACTTC.

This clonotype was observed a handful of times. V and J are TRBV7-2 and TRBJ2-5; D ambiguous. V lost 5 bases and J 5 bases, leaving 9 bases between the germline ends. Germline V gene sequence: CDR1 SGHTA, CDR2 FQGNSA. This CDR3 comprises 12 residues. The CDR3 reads CASSVLFETQYF. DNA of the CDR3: TGTGCCAGCAGCGTACTTTTCGAGACCCAGTACTTC.

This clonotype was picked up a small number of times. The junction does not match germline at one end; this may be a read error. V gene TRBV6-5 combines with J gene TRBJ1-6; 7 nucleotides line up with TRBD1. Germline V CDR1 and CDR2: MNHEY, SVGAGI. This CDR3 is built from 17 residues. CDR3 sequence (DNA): TGTGCCAGCAGTTACAACAGGGGATTCTCCGATAATTCACCCCTCCACTTT. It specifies CASSYNRGFSDNSPLHF.

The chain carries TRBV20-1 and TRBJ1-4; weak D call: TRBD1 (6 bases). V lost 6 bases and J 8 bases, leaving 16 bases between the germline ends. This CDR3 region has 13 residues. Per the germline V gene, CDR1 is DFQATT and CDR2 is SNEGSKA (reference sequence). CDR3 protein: CSATDRKEEKLFF. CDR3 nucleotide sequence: TGCAGTGCGACGGACAGAAAGGAAGAAAAACTGTTTTTT.

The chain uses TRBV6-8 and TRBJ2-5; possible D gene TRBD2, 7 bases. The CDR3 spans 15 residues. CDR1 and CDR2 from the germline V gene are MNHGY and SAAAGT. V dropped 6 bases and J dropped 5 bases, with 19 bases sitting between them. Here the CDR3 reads CASRTSSGGGETQYF. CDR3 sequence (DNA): TGTGCCAGCAGGACGAGCTCTGGGGGGGGCGAGACCCAGTACTTC.

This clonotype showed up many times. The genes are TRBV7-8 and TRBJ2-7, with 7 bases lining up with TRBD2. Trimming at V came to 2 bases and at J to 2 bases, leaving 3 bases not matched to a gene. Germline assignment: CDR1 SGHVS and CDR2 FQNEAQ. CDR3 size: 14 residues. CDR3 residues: CASSLRDYAYEQYF. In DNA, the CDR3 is TGTGCCAGCAGCTTACGGGACTACGCCTACGAGCAGTACTTC.

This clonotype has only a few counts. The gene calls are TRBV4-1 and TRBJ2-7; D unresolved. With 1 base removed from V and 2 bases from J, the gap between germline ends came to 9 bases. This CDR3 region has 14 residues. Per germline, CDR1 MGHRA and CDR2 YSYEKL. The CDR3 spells CASSQVDATYEQYF. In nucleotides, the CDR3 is TGCGCCAGCAGCCAAGTCGACGCCACCTACGAGCAGTACTTC.

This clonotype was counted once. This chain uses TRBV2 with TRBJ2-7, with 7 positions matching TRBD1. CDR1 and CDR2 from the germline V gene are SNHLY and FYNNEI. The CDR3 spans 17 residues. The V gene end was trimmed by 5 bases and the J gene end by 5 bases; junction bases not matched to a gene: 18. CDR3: CASSRLWVDRAVDEQYF. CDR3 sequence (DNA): TGTGCCAGCAGTCGCTTGTGGGTCGACAGGGCGGTCGACGAGCAGTACTTC.

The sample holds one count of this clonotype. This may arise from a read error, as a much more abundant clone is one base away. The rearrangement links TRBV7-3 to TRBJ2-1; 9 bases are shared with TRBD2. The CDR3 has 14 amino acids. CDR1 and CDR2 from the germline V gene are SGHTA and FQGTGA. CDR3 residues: CANSRGGAYNEQFF. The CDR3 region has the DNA TGTGCCAACAGCCGCGGGGGGGCATACAATGAGCAGTTCTTC.

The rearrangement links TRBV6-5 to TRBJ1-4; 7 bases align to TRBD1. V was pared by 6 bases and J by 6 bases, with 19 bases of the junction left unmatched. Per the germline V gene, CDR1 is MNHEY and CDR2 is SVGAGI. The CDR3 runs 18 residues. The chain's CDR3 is CASSLGLLRDRKHEKLFF. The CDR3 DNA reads TGTGCCAGCAGCCTAGGATTATTGAGGGACAGAAAACATGAAAAACTGTTTTTT.

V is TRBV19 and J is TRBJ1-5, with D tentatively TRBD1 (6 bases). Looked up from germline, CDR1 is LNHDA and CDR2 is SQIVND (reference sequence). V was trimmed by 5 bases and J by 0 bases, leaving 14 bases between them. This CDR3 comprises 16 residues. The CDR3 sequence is CASSPEQGYSNQPQHF. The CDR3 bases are TGTGCCAGTAGTCCAGAACAGGGCTATAGCAATCAGCCCCAGCATTTT.

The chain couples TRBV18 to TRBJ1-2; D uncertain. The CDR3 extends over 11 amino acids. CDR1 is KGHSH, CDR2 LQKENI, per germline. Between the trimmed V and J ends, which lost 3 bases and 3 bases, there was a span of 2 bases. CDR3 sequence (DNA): TGTGCCAGCTCACCTGACTATGGCTACACCTTC. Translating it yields CASSPDYGYTF.

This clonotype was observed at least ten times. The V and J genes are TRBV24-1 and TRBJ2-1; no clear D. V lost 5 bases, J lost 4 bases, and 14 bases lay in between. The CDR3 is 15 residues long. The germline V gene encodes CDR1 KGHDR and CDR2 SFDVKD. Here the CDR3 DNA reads TGTGCCACCAGTGTTGGCCCCCTGGGGTACAATGAGCAGTTCTTC. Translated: CATSVGPLGYNEQFF.

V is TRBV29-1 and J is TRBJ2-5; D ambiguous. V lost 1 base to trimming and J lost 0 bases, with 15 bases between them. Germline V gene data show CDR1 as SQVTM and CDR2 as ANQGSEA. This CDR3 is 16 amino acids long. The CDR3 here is CSVEGLAGPYQETQYF. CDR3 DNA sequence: TGCAGCGTTGAAGGGTTGGCAGGACCGTACCAAGAGACCCAGTACTTC.

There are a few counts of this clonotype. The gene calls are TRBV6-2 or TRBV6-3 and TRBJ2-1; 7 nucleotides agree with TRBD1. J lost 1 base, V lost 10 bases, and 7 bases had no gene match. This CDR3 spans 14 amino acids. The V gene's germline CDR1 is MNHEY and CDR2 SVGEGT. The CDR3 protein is CATEGQPSYNEQFF. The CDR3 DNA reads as TGTGCCACCGAGGGACAGCCTTCCTACAATGAGCAGTTCTTC.

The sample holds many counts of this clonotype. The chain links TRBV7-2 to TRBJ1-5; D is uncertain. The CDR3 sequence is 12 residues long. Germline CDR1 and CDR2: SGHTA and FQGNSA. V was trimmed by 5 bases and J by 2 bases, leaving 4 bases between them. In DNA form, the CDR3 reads TGTGCCAGCAGCCCCCGCAATCAGCCCCAGCATTTT. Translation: CASSPRNQPQHF.

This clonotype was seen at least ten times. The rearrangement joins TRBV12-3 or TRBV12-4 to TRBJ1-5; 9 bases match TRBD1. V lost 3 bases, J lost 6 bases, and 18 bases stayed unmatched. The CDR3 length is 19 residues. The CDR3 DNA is TGTGCCAGCAGTTTTTTAGTTCCAGGGACAGGGAGCTTCGGTCAGCCCCAGCATTTT. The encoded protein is CASSFLVPGTGSFGQPQHF.

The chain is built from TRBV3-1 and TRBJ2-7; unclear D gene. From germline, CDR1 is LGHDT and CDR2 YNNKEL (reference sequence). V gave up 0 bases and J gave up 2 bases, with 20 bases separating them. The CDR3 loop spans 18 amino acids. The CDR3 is CASSQDFYVQSIPYEQYF. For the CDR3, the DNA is TGTGCCAGCAGCCAAGACTTTTATGTGCAGTCAATTCCCTACGAGCAGTACTTC.